This is a list of T cell receptor beta chains from one sample in a study of blood T cells in healthy people across ages. TCRdb fed the 5' RACE reads into MiXCR, producing one record per CDR3 protein. Of around 1,000,000 distinct CDR3 sequences listed, about 25% are singletons. These same records also appear under a second study, on T cells of mothers and their children.

The sample was blood. These receptors were collected from a girl aged 2 to 9 in good health. CDR3s include the opening cysteine and the closing phenylalanine or tryptophan. The D gene is left open where the match is weak. Rows may omit the clone size; those that give it use once, few, many or a size class.

j_call,v_call,d_call,clone_size,cdr3_nt,cdr3_aa
TRBJ2-1,TRBV3-1,.,.,TGTGCCAGCAGCCAACCCAATACAGATTACAATGAGCAGTTCTTC,CASSQPNTDYNEQFF
TRBJ1-2,TRBV5-5,.,.,TGTGCCAGCAGCTTGGGACGGGGTACTAACTATGGCTACACCTTC,CASSLGRGTNYGYTF
TRBJ1-2,TRBV28,.,.,TGTGCCAGCAGCCGAACTCAGGGGATCGGCGGCTACACCTTC,CASSRTQGIGGYTF
TRBJ2-1,TRBV20-1,.,once,TGCAGTGCCCGCGCCACAGGCAATGAGCAGTTCTTC,CSARATGNEQFF
TRBJ2-3,TRBV12-3/TRBV12-4,.,.,TGTGCCAGCAGTGTATCCCTGGGACCCCCGTACAAGTATTTT,CASSVSLGPPYKYF
TRBJ2-5,TRBV12-3/TRBV12-4,TRBD2,few,TGTGCCAGCATCCAAACCGGACTAGCGGAAATACTGCATGAGACCCAGTACTTC,CASIQTGLAEILHETQYF
TRBJ1-1,TRBV12-3/TRBV12-4,.,few,TGTGCCAGCAGTGTGAGCACTGAAGCTTTCTTT,CASSVSTEAFF
TRBJ1-5,TRBV20-1,.,few,TGCAGTGCTTTCTGGGACCTCAATCAGCCCCAGCATTTT,CSAFWDLNQPQHF
TRBJ2-3,TRBV7-8,TRBD2,.,TGTGCCAGCAGCTCCCCCAAACTAGCGAGTACAGATACGCAGTATTTT,CASSSPKLASTDTQYF
TRBJ2-1,TRBV6-4,TRBD2,.,TGTGCCAGCAGTGAGACTAGCGCCCCCAATGAGCAGTTCTTC,CASSETSAPNEQFF
TRBJ2-1,TRBV7-2,TRBD1,few,TGTGCCAGCGGCCTAGGTGGGACAGGGTACAATGAGCAGTTCTTC,CASGLGGTGYNEQFF
TRBJ2-1,TRBV12-3/TRBV12-4,.,.,TGTGCCAGCAGTTTGGGAGGGGGAGACTACCCATACAATGAGCAGTTCTTC,CASSLGGGDYPYNEQFF
TRBJ2-5,TRBV29-1,TRBD1,.,TGCAGCGCAGAGAGAGCCGGGACAGGCAATCAGCAGTACTTC,CSAERAGTGNQQYF
TRBJ2-6,TRBV6-2/TRBV6-3,.,.,TGTGCCAGCAGCCCCCGAGTACCTTCTGGGGCCAACGTCCTGACTTTC,CASSPRVPSGANVLTF
TRBJ1-1,TRBV11-3,.,.,TGTGCCAGCAGCTTAGATATGGGGATCGGCATTTTCTTT,CASSLDMGIGIFF
TRBJ2-1,TRBV11-2,TRBD1,.,TGTGCCAGCAGCTTGGGACAGGCGAACTACAATGAGCAGTTCTTC,CASSLGQANYNEQFF
TRBJ2-3,TRBV4-2,TRBD2,few,TGTGCCAGCAGCCAAGATCTGGGACTAGCGGGGGGGCCAGGCCCCACAGATACGCAGTATTTT,CASSQDLGLAGGPGPTDTQYF
TRBJ1-2,TRBV5-1,TRBD1,.,TGCGCCAGCAGCTACGGGACAGATTCGTTCCGATATGGCTACACCTTC,CASSYGTDSFRYGYTF
TRBJ2-7,TRBV4-1,TRBD1,.,TGCGCCAGCAGCCGAGTTCTCGGGACAGGGAGCTACGAGCAGTACTTC,CASSRVLGTGSYEQYF
TRBJ1-6,TRBV12-3/TRBV12-4,.,.,TGTGCCAGCACCCCTGGACAGCGGGTTTCACCCCTCCACTTT,CASTPGQRVSPLHF
TRBJ2-5,TRBV29-1,TRBD1,.,TGCAGCGCCAGACAGGGGGCCCAAGAGACCCAGTACTTC,CSARQGAQETQYF
TRBJ1-1,TRBV14,.,few,TGTGCCAGCAGCCCCTGGGGAGGAGCCGCTGAAGCTTTCTTT,CASSPWGGAAEAFF
TRBJ2-5,TRBV29-1,.,few,TGCAGCGTTGAAGGTCCCTTAAGGATGCAGGGGCCCTCCTACCAAGAGACCCAGTACTTC,CSVEGPLRMQGPSYQETQYF
TRBJ1-2,TRBV5-5,.,few,TGTGCCAGCAGCTTGGACAGCCGGACCAACTATGGCTACACCTTC,CASSLDSRTNYGYTF
TRBJ1-1,TRBV20-1,.,.,TGCAGTGCTAGTAGGCGGGAATTTACTGAAGCTTTCTTT,CSASRREFTEAFF
TRBJ2-1,TRBV5-1,.,few,TGCGCCAGCAGCTTGGCTAGCGCGTCCTCAATTTGGAATGAGCAGTTCTTC,CASSLASASSIWNEQFF
TRBJ2-3,TRBV12-3/TRBV12-4,TRBD1,few,TGTGCCAGCAGTTTAGGACCGGGACAGGGTCCTAGGGATACGCAGTATTTT,CASSLGPGQGPRDTQYF
TRBJ2-4,TRBV19,.,.,TGTGCCAGTACCCCTAACAGGATAGCCAAAAACATTCAGTACTTC,CASTPNRIAKNIQYF
TRBJ2-5,TRBV7-9,TRBD2,.,TGTGCCAGCACCCTAGCGGGGCCCTTGGAGACCCAGTACTTC,CASTLAGPLETQYF
TRBJ2-4,TRBV25-1,.,few,TGTGCCAGCAGTGACTTCAGGGCTATAAACATTCAGTACTTC,CASSDFRAINIQYF
TRBJ2-3,TRBV20-1,.,.,TGCAGTGCTAGGATCCTAACAACCCAGAGGACAGATACGCAGTATTTT,CSARILTTQRTDTQYF
TRBJ2-1,TRBV27,TRBD2,.,TGTGCCAGCACCCCTAAGGGCCCTAGCGGGAGCAGTGAGCAGTTCTTC,CASTPKGPSGSSEQFF
TRBJ2-5,TRBV5-1,.,few,TGCGCCAGCAGCTTGGTGGGGGAGTATGGCCAAGAGACCCAGTACTTC,CASSLVGEYGQETQYF
TRBJ1-2,TRBV4-3,.,few,TGCGCCAGCAGCCAAGATAGGGCGGGAGAAGAGGGCTACACCTTC,CASSQDRAGEEGYTF
TRBJ2-5,TRBV27,.,.,TGTCCCAGCAGTGGTATCACAGGGAATCGACAAGAGACCCAGTACTTC,CPSSGITGNRQETQYF
TRBJ2-7,TRBV7-3,TRBD1,.,TGTGCCAGCAGCCCCACTCCGACAGGGAACGGACACGAGCAGTACTTC,CASSPTPTGNGHEQYF
TRBJ1-2,TRBV29-1,.,.,TGCAGCGTTGAGGCACTTACTAACTATGGCTACACCTTC,CSVEALTNYGYTF
TRBJ2-7,TRBV29-1,TRBD1,.,TGCAGCGTTTTCACAGGGGTGGCCTACGAGCAGTACTTC,CSVFTGVAYEQYF
TRBJ2-1,TRBV20-1,TRBD2,few,TGCAGTGCTAAAGCGGGGGTTTACAATGAGCAGTTCTTC,CSAKAGVYNEQFF
TRBJ1-6,TRBV7-6,.,few,TGTGCCAGCAGCGCAATTCAGGCGGCGGGATCACCCCTCCACTTT,CASSAIQAAGSPLHF
TRBJ1-2,TRBV29-1,.,few,TGCAGCGTTGAAGAAACAATTAACTATGGCTACACCTTC,CSVEETINYGYTF
TRBJ2-5,TRBV4-2,.,.,TGTGCCAGCAGCCAGGAGGGGGAAATAGAGACCCAGTACTTC,CASSQEGEIETQYF
TRBJ2-2,TRBV9,.,.,TGTGCCAGCAGCCCTGTGAAGGGGAGATCGAACACCGGGGAGCTGTTTTTT,CASSPVKGRSNTGELFF
TRBJ2-1,TRBV6-1,.,.,TGTGCCAGCACATCCTACAATGAGCAGTTCTTC,CASTSYNEQFF
TRBJ2-7,TRBV20-1,TRBD2,few,TGCAGTGCTAGAGTGGGGACTAGCGGGAGAGCAATCTACGAGCAGTACTTC,CSARVGTSGRAIYEQYF
TRBJ2-7,TRBV29-1,TRBD2,few,TGCAGCGTTGGTATTAGCGGGAGGCCCACGGAGCAGTACTTC,CSVGISGRPTEQYF
TRBJ1-1,TRBV6-2/TRBV6-3,.,.,TGTGCCAGCAGTTCACTCCGGGTGGCTATAAACACTGAAGCTTTCTTT,CASSSLRVAINTEAFF
TRBJ1-5,TRBV20-1,.,.,TGCAGTGCTAGAGAGGAGGGGCACCAGCCCCAGCATTTT,CSAREEGHQPQHF